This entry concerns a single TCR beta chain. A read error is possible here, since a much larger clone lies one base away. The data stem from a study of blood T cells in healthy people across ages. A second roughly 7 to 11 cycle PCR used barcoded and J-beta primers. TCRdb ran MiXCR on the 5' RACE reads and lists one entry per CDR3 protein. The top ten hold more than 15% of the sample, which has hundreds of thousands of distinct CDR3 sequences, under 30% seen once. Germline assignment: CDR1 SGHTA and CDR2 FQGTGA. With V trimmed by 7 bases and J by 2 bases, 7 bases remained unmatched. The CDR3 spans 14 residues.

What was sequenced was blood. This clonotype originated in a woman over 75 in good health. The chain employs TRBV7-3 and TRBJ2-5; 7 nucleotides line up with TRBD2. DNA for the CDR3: TGTGCCAGCAACCATGGCGGGGGTCAAGAGACCCAGTACTTC. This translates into CASNHGGGQETQYF.